One and the same sample provided the 2 T cell receptor beta chains below, sequenced in a study of T cell changes during pregnancy in multiple sclerosis. Measured with immunoSEQ multiplex PCR; TCRdb has only the in-frame clones, and not every one. This table holds almost 55,000 clones, 90% found once. This material consisted of CD8+ T cells from peripheral blood mononuclear cells, taken before pregnancy. These receptors were obtained from a female donor with multiple sclerosis, enrolled in a pregnancy study.

This clone was counted a single time. The chain is built from TRBV19 and TRBJ2-5, with D maybe TRBD2 (7 bases). V lost 7 bases and J 0 bases, leaving 27 bases between the germline ends. CDR3 size: 19 residues. Germline V gene data show CDR1 as LNHDA and CDR2 as SQIVND (reference sequence). The CDR3 DNA sequence: TGTGCCAGTAACCGTCGGGGGGCGACTCCTTCTACTTACCAAGAGACCCAGTACTTC. Residues: CASNRRGATPSTYQETQYF.

This chain connects TRBV19 to TRBJ2-1; 13 nucleotides agree with TRBD2. Germline lookup yields CDR1 LNHDA and CDR2 SQIVND (reference sequence). The length of the CDR3 is 16 residues. Unmatched junction bases numbered 5, after V lost 4 bases and J lost 5 bases. The CDR3 region is CASSNPGLAGHNEQFF. The CDR3 bases are TGTGCCAGTAGTAATCCGGGACTAGCGGGACACAATGAGCAGTTCTTC.